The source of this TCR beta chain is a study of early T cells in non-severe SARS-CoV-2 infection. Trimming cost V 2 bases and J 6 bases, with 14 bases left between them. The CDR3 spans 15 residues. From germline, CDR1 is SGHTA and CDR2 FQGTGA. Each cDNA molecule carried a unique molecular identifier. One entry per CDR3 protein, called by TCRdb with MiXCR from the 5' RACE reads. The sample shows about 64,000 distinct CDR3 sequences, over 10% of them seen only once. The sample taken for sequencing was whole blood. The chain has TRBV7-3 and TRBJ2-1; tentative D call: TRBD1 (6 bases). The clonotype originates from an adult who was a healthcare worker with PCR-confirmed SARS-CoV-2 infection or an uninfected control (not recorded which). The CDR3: CASSLFSGATNEQFF. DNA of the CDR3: TGTGCCAGCAGCTTATTTTCAGGGGCTACCAATGAGCAGTTCTTC.